This T cell receptor beta chain was sequenced for a study of blood T cell repertoires in COVID-19. Study summary: COVID-19 samples from acute and convalescent phases originated in the United States, Italy and Spain.

This CDR3 is built from 13 residues. V dropped 3 bases and J dropped 8 bases, with 12 bases sitting between them. Germline assignment: CDR1 SGHRS and CDR2 YFSETQ. Profiled with immunoSEQ multiplex PCR; TCRdb holds only in-frame clones, not every one. Among approximately 220,000 clones, more than 75% were seen once, and the ten largest hold 5.5% to 8%. The genes are TRBV5-1 and TRBJ2-1, with TRBD1 as a possible D gene (5 bases). The sequence came from a man aged 55 to 70 who had recovered from COVID-19. Sequencing was performed on peripheral blood. The CDR3 DNA is TGCGCCAGCAGCTCGCCAGGGTTCGATGAGCAGTTCTTC. Translation: CASSSPGFDEQFF.